Listed below are T cell receptor beta chains from one sample, sequenced in a study of technical replicates of blood from a few donors. This table comes from immunoSEQ multiplex PCR, and its TCRdb copy is limited to in-frame clones, with some not included. The sample contains tens of thousands of clones, around 90% of which appear only once. Sequencing used T cells isolated from PBMCs. Source of these receptors: a human donor in good health. Each CDR3 is given with its conserved first and last residue. D genes are given only for firm matches. Clone size is given for some rows only: seen once, a few or many times, or a class if the clone is expanded.

clone_size j_call d_call v_call cdr3_aa cdr3_nt
- TRBJ2-7 - TRBV9 CASSVVAGREQYF TGTGCCAGCAGCGTAGTTGCGGGTCGGGAGCAGTACTTC
- TRBJ2-7 - TRBV6-5 CASSRETSPYEQYF TGTGCCAGCAGTCGTGAGACTAGTCCCTACGAGCAGTACTTC
- TRBJ1-2 TRBD1 TRBV7-3 CASSLTMTGQGYTF TGTGCCAGCAGCTTAACGATGACAGGGCAAGGCTACACCTTC
- TRBJ2-3 - TRBV2 CASSVADTQYF TGTGCCAGCAGTGTAGCAGATACGCAGTATTTT
few TRBJ1-4 - TRBV18 CASLSGDNEKLFF TGTGCCAGCTTGTCGGGTGATAATGAAAAACTGTTTTTT
- TRBJ2-1 TRBD2 TRBV7-3 CASSLPTSSGRGNEQFF TGTGCCAGCAGCTTACCCACGTCAAGCGGGAGGGGGAATGAGCAGTTCTTC
- TRBJ2-7 - TRBV6-6 CASRSPGDGGAYEQYF TGTGCCAGCAGATCGCCCGGAGACGGAGGGGCCTACGAGCAGTACTTC
- TRBJ1-3 - TRBV7-2 CASSFSAGNTIYF TGTGCCAGCAGCTTCTCCGCTGGAAACACCATATATTTT
- TRBJ2-3 TRBD1 TRBV29-1 CSVEGGQGQTDTQYF TGCAGCGTTGAAGGGGGACAGGGTCAGACAGATACGCAGTATTTT
- TRBJ2-7 - TRBV7-9 CASSFVQGAYEQYF TGTGCCAGCAGCTTTGTACAGGGCGCCTACGAGCAGTACTTC
- TRBJ2-3 - TRBV7-3 CASSPRVRTDTQYF TGTGCCAGCAGTCCCAGGGTGCGCACAGATACGCAGTATTTT
- TRBJ1-5 - TRBV7-8 CASSYGQNNQPQHF TGTGCCAGCAGCTATGGGCAGAACAATCAGCCCCAGCATTTT
- TRBJ2-7 - TRBV11-1 CASSLSRLSYEQYF TGTGCCAGCAGCTTATCTAGGCTTTCCTACGAGCAGTACTTC
- TRBJ2-7 TRBD1 TRBV12-5 CASGIGQGRDEQYF TGTGCTAGTGGAATCGGACAGGGGAGGGACGAGCAGTACTTC
- TRBJ2-4 - TRBV28 CASSFGGGWDKNIQYF TGTGCCAGCAGTTTTGGAGGGGGCTGGGACAAAAACATTCAGTACTTC
- TRBJ1-2 TRBD1 TRBV19 CASISGTGANYGYTF TGTGCCAGTATATCCGGGACAGGGGCTAACTATGGCTACACCTTC